The 9 T cell receptor beta chains listed next were all sequenced from one sample in a study of cytomegalovirus exposure and HLA in healthy donors. Researchers ran the PCR with 60 Vbeta and 13 Jbeta primers. Only in-frame clones appear in the TCRdb table, and some are missing; sequencing was by immunoSEQ multiplex PCR. The sample has 95,000 to 100,000 clones; 65% to 75% are singletons. Sequencing input: PBMCs. These receptors came from a woman in her 40s in good health and CMV-seronegative.

A few counts support this clone. The chain recombines TRBV10-3 with TRBJ1-5, with 7 nucleotides matching TRBD1. V dropped 5 bases and J dropped 2; count of bases not matched to a gene: 9. The CDR3 is 16 amino acids. Looked up from germline, CDR1 is ENHRY and CDR2 is SYGVKD. The CDR3 here is CAISSGRQGGNQPQHF. CDR3 nucleotide sequence: TGTGCCATCAGTAGTGGACGGCAGGGGGGCAATCAGCCCCAGCATTTT.

The chain links TRBV25-1 to TRBJ1-5, with D uncertain. The germline CDR1 and CDR2 sequences are MGHDK and SYGVNS. V was trimmed by 3 bases and J by 9 bases, leaving 9 bases between them. The CDR3 has 12 amino acids. The CDR3 spells CASSDPGGPQHF. The CDR3 DNA reads as TGTGCCAGCAGTGATCCGGGAGGGCCCCAGCATTTT.

J is TRBJ1-4 and V is TRBV9, with TRBD1 matching 7 bases. Trimming took 4 bases from V and 3 from J; bases not matched to a gene: 9. Germline V CDR1 and CDR2: SGDLS, YYNGEE. This CDR3 spans 16 amino acids. CDR3 nucleotides: TGTGCCAGCAGCTTTCGACAGGGCGAGGCTAATGAAAAACTGTTTTTT. It specifies CASSFRQGEANEKLFF.

The chain carries TRBV27 and TRBJ2-7, with TRBD2 identical over 11 bases. CDR3 size: 15 residues. CDR1 is MNHEY, CDR2 SMNVEV, per germline (reference sequence). V lost 5 bases to trimming and J lost 3 bases; unmatched junction nucleotides: 6. Here the CDR3 reads CASSGGLAGFYEQYF. Here the CDR3 DNA reads TGTGCCAGCAGTGGTGGACTAGCGGGTTTCTACGAGCAGTACTTC.

This clone turned up a few times. This chain connects TRBV11-2 to TRBJ1-1, with TRBD1 matching 7 bases. Trimming at V came to 5 bases and at J to 4 bases, leaving 10 bases not matched to a gene. Germline V gene lookup returns CDR1 SGHAT and CDR2 FQNNGV. The CDR3 has 15 residues. The chain's CDR3 is CASSQRTGGSTEAFF. The CDR3 DNA follows: TGTGCCAGCAGCCAAAGGACAGGTGGGAGCACTGAAGCTTTCTTT.

This sequence joins TRBV12-1 and TRBJ2-3; TRBD1, the table's D call, lacks a check against the DNA. TRBV12-1 is a pseudogene segment. The CDR3 runs to 15 residues. CDR3 DNA: TGTGCCAGCAGCGTTGGGTACAGGAGCACAGATACGCAGTATTTT. This sequence encodes CASSVGYRSTDTQYF.

The chain carries TRBV7-2 and TRBJ1-4; TRBD1 agrees at 9 bases. V was pared by 3 bases and J by 8 bases, with 4 bases of the junction left unmatched. Germline V lookup: CDR1 SGHTA, CDR2 FQGNSA. The length of the CDR3 is 14 residues. The CDR3 sequence is CASSLDRGREKLFF. The CDR3, as DNA: TGTGCCAGCAGCTTGGACAGGGGTAGGGAAAAACTGTTTTTT.

The chain joins TRBV15 to TRBJ2-1; TRBD1 aligns across 9 bases. After removal of 5 bases from V and 0 bases from J, the junction contained 2 bases not matched to a gene. This CDR3 contains 15 residues. Per germline, CDR1 LNHNV and CDR2 YYDKDF (reference sequence). The CDR3 bases are TGTGCCACCAGCCCGGGACAGGGCTCCTACAATGAGCAGTTCTTC. Encoded protein: CATSPGQGSYNEQFF.

The rearrangement uses TRBV7-9 and TRBJ2-7; TRBD2 is a possible D gene (5 bases). V was pared by 1 base and J by 4 bases, with 20 bases between. The CDR3 contains 17 residues. Germline V lookup: CDR1 SEHNR, CDR2 FQNEAQ (reference sequence). This CDR3 is CASSLGSGPRGMYEQYF. The CDR3 DNA follows: TGTGCCAGCAGCTTAGGGTCGGGCCCACGGGGTATGTACGAGCAGTACTTC.